The subject of this entry is one TCR beta chain. Its antigen is as yet unknown. The entry originates in a study of shared clonotypes between healthy human individuals. Study outcomes and limitations: Even with large depth, rarefaction showed that sorted-subset sequencing was incomplete.

This table comes from immunoSEQ multiplex PCR, and its TCRdb copy is limited to in-frame clones, with some not included. Among approximately 640,000 clones listed, approximately 79% were seen once. The specimen sequenced was memory CD4+ T cells sorted from blood. The subset denotes: CD45RA-negative fraction. The origin of this receptor is a woman aged 25 to 39 in good health.

In DNA form, the CDR3 reads TGTGCCAGCTCACCACAAACAGGGACTAGCACAGATACGCAGTATTTT. Its translation: CASSPQTGTSTDTQYF. The rearrangement links TRBV18 to TRBJ2-3; TRBD1 or TRBD2 may be the D gene (6 bases each). The germline V gene encodes CDR1 KGHSH and CDR2 LQKENI. Trimming took off 1 base at V and 0 bases at J, with 11 bases between the two ends. The length of the CDR3 is 16 residues.